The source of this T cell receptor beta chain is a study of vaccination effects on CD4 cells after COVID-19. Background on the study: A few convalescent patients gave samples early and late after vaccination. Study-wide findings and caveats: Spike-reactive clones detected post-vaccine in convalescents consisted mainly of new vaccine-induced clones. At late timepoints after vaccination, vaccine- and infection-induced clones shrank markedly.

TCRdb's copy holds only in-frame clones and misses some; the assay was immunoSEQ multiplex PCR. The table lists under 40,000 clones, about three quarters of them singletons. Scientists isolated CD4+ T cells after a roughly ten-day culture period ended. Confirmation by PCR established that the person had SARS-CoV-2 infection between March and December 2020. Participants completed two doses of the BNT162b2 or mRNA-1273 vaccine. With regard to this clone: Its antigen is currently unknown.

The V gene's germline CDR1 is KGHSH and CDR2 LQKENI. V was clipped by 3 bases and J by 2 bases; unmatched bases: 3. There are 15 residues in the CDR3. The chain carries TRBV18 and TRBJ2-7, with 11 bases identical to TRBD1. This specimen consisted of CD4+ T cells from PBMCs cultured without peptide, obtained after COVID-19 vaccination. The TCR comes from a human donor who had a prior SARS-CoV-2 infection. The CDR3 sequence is CASSPRTGGTYEQYF. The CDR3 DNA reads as TGTGCCAGCTCACCGAGGACAGGGGGCACCTACGAGCAGTACTTC.